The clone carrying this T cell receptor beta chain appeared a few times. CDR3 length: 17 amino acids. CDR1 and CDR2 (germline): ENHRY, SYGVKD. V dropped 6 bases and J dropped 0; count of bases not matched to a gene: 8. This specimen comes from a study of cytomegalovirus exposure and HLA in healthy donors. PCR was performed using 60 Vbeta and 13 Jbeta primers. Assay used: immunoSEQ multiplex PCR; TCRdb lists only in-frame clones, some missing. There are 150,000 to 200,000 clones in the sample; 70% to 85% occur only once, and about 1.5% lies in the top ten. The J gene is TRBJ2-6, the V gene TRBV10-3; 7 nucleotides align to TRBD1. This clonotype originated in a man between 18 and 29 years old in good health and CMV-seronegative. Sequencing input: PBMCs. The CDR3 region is CAISPGTAISGANVLTF. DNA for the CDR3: TGTGCCATCAGCCCCGGGACAGCGATCTCTGGGGCCAACGTCCTGACTTTC.